These 26 T cell receptor beta chains share one sample of origin, sequenced in a study of Graves' ophthalmopathy and Graves' hyperthyroidism. Investigators amplified TCR beta CDR3 regions from RNA transcripts. HTBI primers primed a first-round RT-PCR, and a second-round multiplex PCR followed. TCRdb used MiXCR to reprocess the multiplex PCR reads, holding one entry per CDR3 protein. Of roughly 400,000 distinct CDR3 sequences listed, about 16% are singletons. Sequenced: peripheral blood. The receptor set was obtained from a woman between 18 and 30 years old with stable Graves' hyperthyroidism.

The chain recombines TRBV2 with TRBJ2-5; TRBD2 matches at 7 bases. After removal of 4 bases from V and 7 bases from J, the junction contained 6 bases not matched to a gene. Looked up from germline, CDR1 is SNHLY and CDR2 is FYNNEI. The CDR3 loop spans 13 amino acids. The CDR3 DNA sequence: TGTGCCAGCAGTGGAAGCGGGGTTTTGACCCAGTACTTC. Protein sequence: CASSGSGVLTQYF.

This clonotype has only a few counts. The chain employs TRBV7-6 and TRBJ1-1, with D maybe TRBD1 (6 bases). This CDR3 contains 17 residues. Germline CDR1 SGHVS, CDR2 FNYEAQ. V was cut by 6 bases and J by 0 bases, with 20 bases left in between. The CDR3 region has the DNA TGTGCCAGCAGTCCGACAGGCCCCCCTCACATGAACACTGAAGCTTTCTTT. Protein product: CASSPTGPPHMNTEAFF.

This clonotype has a count of ten or more. The chain is built from TRBV7-9 and TRBJ1-2, with D possibly matching TRBD1 (5 bases). V was cut by 5 bases and J by 6 bases, with 16 bases left in between. CDR1 and CDR2 from the germline V gene are SEHNR and FQNEAQ (reference sequence). The CDR3 has 14 residues. The CDR3 sequence: CASSPGATSHGYTF. The CDR3 bases are TGTGCCAGCAGCCCTGGGGCTACAAGTCATGGCTACACCTTC.

In regard to this clonotype: The CDR3 does not close with the conserved phenylalanine or tryptophan, likely indicating a read error. CDR3 sequence (DNA): TGTGCCAGCAGTTTCCAGGGTTCCACTGAAGCTTTCTTG. Protein: CASSFQGSTEAFL. V usage is TRBV12-3 or TRBV12-4 and J usage is TRBJ1-1; D is possibly TRBD1 (5 bases). V was trimmed by 3 bases and J by 4 bases, leaving 9 bases between them. CDR3 length equals 13 residues.

This clonotype occurred a few times. One end of the junction fails to match germline, which may point to a read error. CDR3 bases: TGCGCCAGCAGCTTAGGGGCGGGCTCGGCCCAGTACTTC. It yields the protein CASSLGAGSAQYF. V and J are TRBV11-2 and TRBJ2-5; D may correspond to TRBD1 or TRBD2 (5 bases each). Germline CDR1 reads SGHAT; CDR2 reads FQNNGV. The CDR3 covers 13 residues.

This clonotype was seen repeatedly, ten times or more. This rearrangement joins TRBV12-3 or TRBV12-4 to TRBJ1-1; D is undetermined. The germline V and J ends were trimmed by 5 bases and 5 bases, with 21 bases remaining between them. This CDR3 has 16 residues. CDR3 sequence (DNA): TGTGCCAGCAGTCCCAATAAGGGAGGATCTGGAACTGAAGCTTTCTTT. This codes for CASSPNKGGSGTEAFF.

This clonotype was counted many times. This chain joins TRBV20-1 and TRBJ2-5; D gene uncertain. Trimming removed 1 base at V and 5 bases at J, with 5 bases between. Germline V gene sequence: CDR1 DFQATT, CDR2 SNEGSKA (reference sequence). This CDR3 has 11 amino acids. The CDR3 spells CSARAGETQYF. As DNA, the CDR3 is TGCAGTGCTAGAGCTGGTGAGACCCAGTACTTC.

This clonotype has ten or more counts. The chain recombines TRBV4-2 with TRBJ1-5, with D maybe TRBD1 (6 bases). V was trimmed by 0 bases and J by 4 bases, leaving 16 bases between them. From germline, CDR1 is LGHNA and CDR2 YNFKEQ. This CDR3 region has 17 residues. The CDR3 protein is CASSQEAGGRRNQPQHF. As DNA, the CDR3 is TGTGCCAGCAGCCAAGAGGCGGGGGGCCGACGTAATCAGCCCCAGCATTTT.

This chain uses TRBV6-1 with TRBJ1-5, with 8 bases identical to TRBD1. J lost 7 bases, V lost 3 bases, and 8 bases had no gene match. Germline CDR1 reads MNHNS; CDR2 reads SASEGT. CDR3 size: 15 residues. CDR3 sequence reads: CASSDLGQGRQPQHF. The DNA of the CDR3 is TGTGCCAGCAGTGACCTAGGACAGGGACGGCAGCCCCAGCATTTT.

There are a few counts of this clonotype. This rearrangement joins TRBV7-9 to TRBJ1-1, with D perhaps TRBD1 (5 bases). Germline V gives CDR1 SEHNR, CDR2 FQNEAQ (reference sequence). V shed 1 base and J shed 4 bases, with 13 bases lying between them. CDR3 length: 15 residues. CDR3 sequence reads: CASSLETGGVTEAFF. CDR3 DNA: TGTGCCAGCAGCTTAGAAACGGGGGGGGTCACTGAAGCTTTCTTT.

The sample holds a few counts of this clonotype. V usage is TRBV19 and J usage is TRBJ1-6, with 8 bases lining up with TRBD1. Germline CDR1 is LNHDA and CDR2 is SQIVND (reference sequence). The CDR3 covers 16 residues. J gave up 2 bases and V 6 bases, and 6 bases lay outside the gene matches. CDR3 protein: CASSPTGAPYNSPLHF. The CDR3 nucleotides are TGTGCCAGTAGCCCGACAGGGGCGCCCTATAATTCACCCCTCCACTTT.

This clonotype was seen at least ten times. This chain's CDR3 is CASSLALRGREEKAFF. The CDR3 bases are TGTGCCAGCAGCTTAGCTCTTCGGGGGCGGGAGGAAAAAGCTTTCTTT. This chain links TRBV7-2 with TRBJ1-1; a weak D match, TRBD1 (6 bases). The V gene lost 0 bases and the J gene lost 9 bases, with 20 bases spanning the gap. This CDR3 has 16 amino acids. CDR1 and CDR2 from the germline V gene are SGHTA and FQGNSA.

The chain couples TRBV12-5 to TRBJ2-5; 9 bases are shared with TRBD1. The V and J ends lost 6 bases and 3 bases, in that order; junction bases with no gene match: 5. Germline CDR1 is LGHNT and CDR2 is FRNRAP. The length of the CDR3 is 14 residues. The DNA of the CDR3 is TGTGCTAGTGGGACAGGGGGTGTGGAAGAGACCCAGTACTTC. It encodes CASGTGGVEETQYF.

This clonotype was detected many times. The V call is TRBV19, the J call TRBJ1-5; 9 bases are a match to TRBD1. This CDR3 region has 16 residues. J gave up 5 bases and V 2 bases, and 7 bases lay outside the gene matches. The V gene's germline CDR1 is LNHDA and CDR2 SQIVND (reference sequence). The CDR3 nucleotides read TGTGCCAGTAGTATACTCCCGGGACAGGGTTATCAGCCCCAGCATTTT. Residues: CASSILPGQGYQPQHF. Full variable domain (remainder filled in from reference TRBV19 and TRBJ1-5): DGGITQSPKYLFRKEGQNVTLSCEQNLNHDAMYWYRQDPGQGLRLIYYSQIVNDFQKGDIAEGYSVSREKKESFPLTVTSAQKNPTAFYLCASSILPGQGYQPQHFGDGTRLSIL.

The chain joins TRBV7-2 to TRBJ2-5; 12 bases align to TRBD2. The length of the CDR3 is 16 residues. Germline CDR1 is SGHTA and CDR2 is FQGNSA. After removal of 2 bases from V and 5 bases from J, the junction contained 6 bases not matched to a gene. The CDR3 sequence is CASSLWASGGAETQYF. Written as DNA, the CDR3 is TGTGCCAGCAGCTTATGGGCTAGCGGGGGGGCCGAGACCCAGTACTTC.

This clonotype was recorded a few times. The chain recombines TRBV4-1 with TRBJ1-2, with D possibly being TRBD1 (5 bases). The V gene's germline CDR1 is MGHRA and CDR2 YSYEKL. V lost 1 base and J lost 1, with 22 bases in between. This CDR3 is 19 amino acids long. This CDR3 is CASSQGPLQKTGLNYGYTF. The DNA for the CDR3 is TGCGCCAGCAGCCAAGGTCCCCTGCAAAAGACGGGACTTAACTATGGCTACACCTTC.

In this sample, this clonotype turned up many times. This chain connects TRBV29-1 to TRBJ2-7, with D maybe TRBD1 (5 bases). The CDR3 totals 12 residues. Germline V gene sequence: CDR1 SQVTM, CDR2 ANQGSEA. With 6 bases removed from V and 1 base from J, the gap between germline ends came to 10 bases. Here the CDR3 DNA reads TGCAGCGTGACAGTTTCTTCCTACGAGCAGTACTTC. Its protein is CSVTVSSYEQYF.

This clonotype occurred many times. The chain is built from TRBV6-5 and TRBJ1-1, with D possibly matching TRBD1 (6 bases). The germline V and J ends were trimmed by 2 bases and 6 bases, with 13 bases remaining between them. This CDR3 is built from 14 residues. The germline V gene has CDR1 MNHEY and CDR2 SVGAGI. CDR3 amino acids: CASSYRSGEAEAFF. Here the CDR3 DNA reads TGTGCCAGCAGTTACCGATCAGGGGAAGCTGAAGCTTTCTTT.

This clonotype was observed many times. V usage is TRBV15 and J usage is TRBJ2-5; the D is unclear. CDR3 length: 15 amino acids. Germline V gene sequence: CDR1 LNHNV, CDR2 YYDKDF (reference sequence). The germline V and J ends were trimmed by 0 bases and 1 base, with 9 bases remaining between them. The CDR3 loop is CATSRDSTFQETQYF. CDR3 in DNA: TGTGCCACCAGCAGAGATTCGACATTCCAAGAGACCCAGTACTTC.

Ten or more counts support this clonotype. The rearrangement uses TRBV12-3 or TRBV12-4 and TRBJ1-2; D is ambiguous. V dropped 3 bases and J dropped 6 bases, with 2 bases sitting between them. This CDR3 is 10 amino acids long. In DNA, the CDR3 is TGTGCCAGCAGTTTTAATGGCTACACCTTC. Its translation is CASSFNGYTF.

This clonotype was found a few times. The chain joins TRBV7-2 to TRBJ1-1; D gene ambiguous. The CDR3 has 14 residues. Germline CDR1 reads SGHTA; CDR2 reads FQGNSA. The germline V and J ends were trimmed by 0 bases and 0 bases, with 5 bases remaining between them. CDR3 in DNA: TGTGCCAGCAGCTTAGCTACAATGAACACTGAAGCTTTCTTT. Translation: CASSLATMNTEAFF.

This clonotype was counted a single time. The V gene is TRBV12-3 or TRBV12-4, the J gene TRBJ2-7; D could derive from TRBD1 or TRBD2 (6 bases each). The CDR3 is 15 residues long. Trimming pared 5 bases from V and 7 bases from J, leaving 21 bases between. CDR3 coding DNA: TGTGCCAGCAGTGCGTGGGGGGCCCTTAAGTGGGAGCAGTACTTC. Residues: CASSAWGALKWEQYF.

This clonotype occurred many times. The CDR3 is CASSVGQPGNTIYF. CDR3 DNA: TGTGCCAGCAGCGTAGGGCAACCTGGAAACACCATATATTTT. This rearrangement joins TRBV9 to TRBJ1-3; D ambiguous. CDR3 length: 14 residues. CDR1 is SGDLS and CDR2 is YYNGEE in the germline V gene. Trimming shortened V by 0 bases and J by 2 bases, and 6 bases separated the two germline ends.

V gene TRBV6-1 combines with J gene TRBJ1-1, with D perhaps matching TRBD1 (6 bases). This CDR3 region has 14 residues. V lost 7 bases and J lost 7, with 19 bases in between. Germline CDR1 MNHNS, CDR2 SASEGT. The CDR3 sequence: CASTSGHLIIEAFF. The CDR3 region has the DNA TGTGCCAGCACCTCGGGACATTTGATCATTGAAGCTTTCTTT.

This clonotype was observed many times. The V call is TRBV7-3, the J call TRBJ2-5; D may be TRBD1 (6 bases). The CDR3 consists of 14 residues. Per germline, CDR1 SGHTA and CDR2 FQGTGA. The germline V and J ends were trimmed by 1 base and 5 bases, with 11 bases remaining between them. CDR3 protein: CASSLMGAGETQYF. The CDR3 DNA reads as TGTGCCAGCAGCTTAATGGGGGCTGGGGAGACCCAGTACTTC.

A few counts support this clonotype. The chain is built from TRBV5-6 and TRBJ1-5; unclear D gene. The germline V gene encodes CDR1 SGHDT and CDR2 YYEEEE. This CDR3 is built from 15 residues. The ends were cut back, 4 bases at V and 0 bases at J, with 11 bases in the middle. The CDR3 DNA follows: TGTGCCAGCAGCCGGACTATTAATAGCAATCAGCCCCAGCATTTT. Translating it yields CASSRTINSNQPQHF.